What follows are 16 T cell receptor beta chains derived from one specimen sequenced in a study of blood T cell repertoires in COVID-19 (dated by TCRdb to the early 2020s). Receptor libraries were prepared by the immunoSEQ multiplex PCR assay. TCRdb obtained this table from immuneACCESS and retained in-frame rearrangements with V and J assigned. These tables miss some clones; where compared with another copy, unresolved V genes account for less than half of the shortfall, and the remainder is unexplained. This sample has under 70,000 clones in its table, and over 75% of those were observed once. Together, the top ten hold 14% of the sample. The sequencing input was peripheral blood. The source of these receptors is a human donor with active COVID-19. The donor label of this sample is uncertain.

This clone was recorded only once. The rearrangement links TRBV5-1 to TRBJ1-2, with 8 bases matching TRBD1. The CDR3 is 14 residues long. V gave up 0 bases and J gave up 11 bases; unmatched junction bases: 9. Per the germline V gene, CDR1 is SGHRS and CDR2 is YFSETQ. CDR3 residues: CASSLGQGSQVYTF. The CDR3 DNA reads TGCGCCAGCAGCTTGGGACAGGGGAGTCAAGTGTACACCTTC.

The rearrangement uses TRBV3-1 (or the pseudogene TRBV3-2) and TRBJ2-7; TRBD1 is a possible D gene (7 bases). Germline CDR1 LGHDT, CDR2 YNNKEL (reference sequence). V was cut by 1 base and J by 2 bases, with 12 bases left in between. This CDR3 region has 15 residues. CDR3 DNA: TGTGCCAGCAGCCAAGGGGGCAGGGGGGCCTACGAGCAGTACTTC. It encodes CASSQGGRGAYEQYF.

The V gene is TRBV5-4, the J gene TRBJ1-4; TRBD1 matches 10 bases. V lost 4 bases, J lost 8 bases, and 5 bases stayed unmatched. CDR1 is SGHNT and CDR2 is YYREEE in the germline V gene (reference sequence). This CDR3 comprises 14 residues. The CDR3 spells CASSIGQGVEKLFF. The CDR3 DNA sequence: TGTGCCAGCAGCATTGGACAGGGGGTCGAAAAACTGTTTTTT.

The genes are TRBV9 and TRBJ1-1; no firm D call. The V end lost 3 bases, the J end lost 7 bases, and 16 bases lay between the germline ends. This CDR3 region has 14 residues. Germline assignment: CDR1 SGDLS and CDR2 YYNGEE. CDR3 residues: CASSALTAPGEAFF. Here the CDR3 DNA reads TGTGCCAGCAGCGCCTTAACAGCCCCCGGTGAAGCTTTCTTT. The entire variable domain, with the rest obtained from reference TRBV9 and TRBJ1-1, is as follows: DSGVTQTPKHLITATGQRVTLRCSPRSGDLSVYWYQQSLDQGLQFLIQYYNGEERAKGNILERFSAQQFPDLHSELNLSSLELGDSALYFCASSALTAPGEAFFGQGTRLTVV.

In DNA, the CDR3 is TGCGCCAGCAGCCCCCCGAGCGCTGAAGCTTTCTTT. As protein: CASSPPSAEAFF. This chain links TRBV5-1 with TRBJ1-1, with D uncertain. The CDR3 runs to 12 residues. Trimming removed 4 bases from V and 6 bases from J, with 10 bases in between. CDR1 is SGHRS and CDR2 is YFSETQ in the germline V gene.

V and J are TRBV9 and TRBJ2-2; 9 nucleotides line up with TRBD1. CDR3 length equals 16 residues. Germline lookup yields CDR1 SGDLS and CDR2 YYNGEE. J was trimmed by 4 bases and V by 2 bases; bases with no gene match: 6. CDR3 amino acids: CASSVRDRVVTGELFF. DNA for the CDR3: TGTGCCAGCAGCGTCCGGGACAGGGTCGTCACCGGGGAGCTGTTTTTT.

V gene TRBV19 combines with J gene TRBJ1-4, with a tentative D call TRBD1 (6 bases). V gave up 10 bases and J gave up 0 bases, with 18 bases separating them. Germline CDR1 LNHDA, CDR2 SQIVND (reference sequence). The CDR3 consists of 16 residues. The CDR3 region is CATKKGVKATNEKLFF. The CDR3 DNA is TGTGCCACCAAAAAGGGGGTCAAAGCAACTAATGAAAAACTGTTTTTT. Supplemented by reference TRBV19 and TRBJ1-4, the full variable domain reads DGGITQSPKYLFRKEGQNVTLSCEQNLNHDAMYWYRQDPGQGLRLIYYSQIVNDFQKGDIAEGYSVSREKKESFPLTVTSAQKNPTAFYLCATKKGVKATNEKLFFGSGTQLSVL.

The CDR3 reads CASSLGPYNEQFF. The CDR3 DNA is TGCGCCAGCAGCTTGGGGCCTTACAATGAGCAGTTCTTC. The chain recombines TRBV5-1 with TRBJ2-1, with D hard to call. CDR3 length equals 13 residues. Germline lookup yields CDR1 SGHRS and CDR2 YFSETQ. The V and J ends lost 0 bases and 4 bases respectively, with 5 bases between them.

The chain employs TRBV11-3 and TRBJ2-3, with TRBD2 identical over 8 bases. J lost 4 bases, V lost 4 bases, and 10 bases had no gene match. The germline CDR1 and CDR2 sequences are SGHNT and YENEEA. This CDR3 is 16 amino acids long. The CDR3 DNA is TGTGCCAGCAGCTCAAGGACTAGCATACAACCAGATACGCAGTATTTT. It codes for CASSSRTSIQPDTQYF. The full variable domain, with the rest looked up from reference TRBV11-3 and TRBJ2-3, is EAGVVQSPRYKIIEKKQPVAFWCNPISGHNTLYWYLQNLGQGPELLIRYENEEAVDDSQLPKDRFSAERLKGVDSTLKIQPAELGDSAVYLCASSSRTSIQPDTQYFGPGTRLTVL.

The chain combines TRBV5-6 with TRBJ1-2; 8 bases match TRBD1. The CDR3 sequence is 13 residues long. Germline values: CDR1 SGHDT, CDR2 YYEEEE. V trimming: 5 bases; J trimming: 3 bases; junction bases outside the gene matches: 3. The CDR3 region is CASSPDRDYGYTF. In nucleotides, the CDR3 is TGTGCCAGCAGTCCGGACAGGGACTATGGCTACACCTTC.

The chain uses TRBV2 and TRBJ1-5; no clear D gene. Trimming pared 4 bases from V and 4 bases from J, leaving 11 bases between. CDR3 length equals 14 residues. CDR1 SNHLY and CDR2 FYNNEI come from the germline V gene. As DNA, the CDR3 is TGTGCCAGCAGTGGCATCTCCAGGAATCAGCCCCAGCATTTT. Protein product: CASSGISRNQPQHF.

This clone has just one count. The chain recombines TRBV29-1 with TRBJ1-1; TRBD1 aligns across 10 bases. Germline loops: CDR1 SQVTM, CDR2 ANQGSEA. The CDR3 runs 12 residues. The ends lost 4 bases at V and 11 bases at J; junction bases unmatched: 7. The CDR3 region is CSVGDRGFGAFF. The CDR3 DNA is TGCAGCGTTGGGGACAGGGGATTCGGGGCTTTCTTT.

V usage is TRBV3-1 (or the pseudogene TRBV3-2) and J usage is TRBJ2-1; the match to TRBD2 covers 12 bases. Germline V gene data show CDR1 as LGHDT and CDR2 as YNNKEL (reference sequence). The ends lost 0 bases at V and 9 bases at J; junction bases unmatched: 6. The CDR3 covers 16 residues. Here the CDR3 DNA reads TGTGCCAGCAGCCAAGATCTACTAGCGGGGGGCCGTGAGCAGTTCTTC. This sequence encodes CASSQDLLAGGREQFF.

The V gene is TRBV29-1, the J gene TRBJ1-2; tentative D call: TRBD1 (6 bases). The germline V and J ends were trimmed by 1 base and 7 bases, with 10 bases remaining between them. The CDR3 is 12 residues long. CDR1 and CDR2 from the germline V gene are SQVTM and ANQGSEA. The CDR3 bases are TGCAGCGTTGAAGTGGGGGCTGGTGGCTACACCTTC. Translating it yields CSVEVGAGGYTF.

The chain joins TRBV27 to TRBJ2-7, with TRBD1 matching 9 bases. CDR3 length: 16 residues. The germline V gene encodes CDR1 MNHEY and CDR2 SMNVEV (reference sequence). J lost 3 bases, V lost 8 bases, and 14 bases had no gene match. The CDR3 DNA reads as TGTGCCAGCCACGAATCCGGGACAGGGAAGGACTACGAGCAGTACTTC. Its protein is CASHESGTGKDYEQYF.

The rearrangement uses TRBV4-2 and TRBJ2-2; D may be TRBD1 (5 bases). This CDR3 is built from 15 residues. V lost 0 bases and J 4 bases, leaving 9 bases between the germline ends. Per germline, CDR1 LGHNA and CDR2 YNFKEQ. The CDR3 loop is CASSQDGAVTGELFF. CDR3 nucleotide sequence: TGTGCCAGCAGCCAAGATGGGGCAGTCACCGGGGAGCTGTTTTTT.